This TCR beta chain comes out of a study of CD4 T cells in relation to SARS-CoV-2 and coronaviruses. Study at large: Controls used an HIV-1 Nef peptide pool or no peptide.

Notes on this clone: Its antigen is not identified.

Measured with immunoSEQ multiplex PCR; TCRdb has only the in-frame clones, and not every one. There are some 30,000 clones in the sample; roughly four fifths occur only once, and approximately 22% lies in the top ten. Unexposed donor CD4+ T cells date from about 2011-2019, before the COVID-19 pandemic. Isolation of CD4+ T cells took place after about 9 days in culture. Testing used SARS-CoV-2 S/N and four cold-coronavirus spikes on unexposed-donor CD4+ T cells, cells permitting. The sequenced sample was CD4+ T cells from PBMCs, cultured in vitro. This TCR came from a human donor in good health.

The CDR3 nucleotides are TGTGCCAGCAGCTTGGCACCGACAGGACCTAATGAAAAACTGTTTTTT. This gives the protein CASSLAPTGPNEKLFF. This chain connects TRBV5-4 to TRBJ1-4, with D perhaps matching TRBD1 (6 bases). Germline loops: CDR1 SGHNT, CDR2 YYREEE (reference sequence). The CDR3 spans 16 residues. V lost 0 bases and J lost 3, with 12 bases in between.